These 15 T cell receptor beta chains share one sample of origin, sequenced in a study of blood T cell repertoires in COVID-19. Sequencing used immunoSEQ multiplex PCR; TCRdb keeps in-frame clones, though not all of them. The sample holds some 150,000 clones, 75% to 85% seen once. The source material was peripheral blood. The receptors were gathered from a woman between 45 and 65 years old with acute or convalescent COVID-19.

V and J are TRBV5-6 and TRBJ2-5, with D tentatively TRBD2 (6 bases). CDR3 length: 13 amino acids. Germline assignment: CDR1 SGHDT and CDR2 YYEEEE. Trimming stripped 0 bases from V and 9 bases from J, with 12 bases between. The CDR3 DNA follows: TGTGCCAGCAGCTTGGGGGAGGTCCGGGCCCAGTACTTC. It yields the protein CASSLGEVRAQYF.

The chain is built from TRBV6-2 or TRBV6-3 and TRBJ1-5; 7 bases are shared with TRBD1. The CDR3 sequence is 15 residues long. The junction had 9 bases not matched to a gene; V was cut back by 1 base and J by 9 bases. Germline V CDR1 and CDR2: MNHEY, SVGEGT. DNA for the CDR3: TGTGCCAGCAGTTACTTTGGGACAGATTTGGGGCCCCAGCATTTT. Translation gives CASSYFGTDLGPQHF.

CDR3 sequence (DNA): TGTGCCAGCAGTTCGTCGGTCCCCCTCCACTTT. As protein: CASSSSVPLHF. The chain is built from TRBV27 and TRBJ1-6; D unclear. Trimming stripped 4 bases from V and 13 bases from J, with 8 bases between. CDR1 is MNHEY, CDR2 SMNVEV, per germline (reference sequence). The length of the CDR3 is 11 residues.

The rearrangement joins TRBV7-3 to TRBJ2-5; TRBD1 matches 7 bases. The V and J ends lost 4 bases and 2 bases, in that order; junction bases with no gene match: 1. Germline-derived CDR1 and CDR2 are SGHTA and FQGTGA. The CDR3 has 13 residues. CDR3 nucleotide sequence: TGTGCCAGCAGCTCGGGACAGCAAGAGACCCAGTACTTC. It encodes CASSSGQQETQYF.

V is TRBV6-5 and J is TRBJ1-2; D not resolved. Between the trimmed V and J ends, which lost 0 bases and 7 bases, there was a span of 15 bases. The CDR3 spans 15 residues. CDR1 is MNHEY, CDR2 SVGAGI, per germline. Written as DNA, the CDR3 is TGTGCCAGCAGTTACTCGGCTACGACTGCGCGTGGCTACACCTTC. Translated: CASSYSATTARGYTF.

The J gene is TRBJ1-5, the V gene TRBV28; the D gene is possibly TRBD1 (5 bases). V shed 6 bases and J shed 6 bases, with 18 bases lying between them. This CDR3 has 15 amino acids. Germline V CDR1 and CDR2: MDHEN, SYDVKM. As DNA, the CDR3 is TGTGCCAGCAGATTGCCTGGGGCTTCTCGTCAGCCCCAGCATTTT. Protein: CASRLPGASRQPQHF.

In nucleotides, the CDR3 is TGTGCCAGCAGCTTTGCCGACACAAGGTTTTATACTAACTATGGCTACACCTTC. Translating gives CASSFADTRFYTNYGYTF. The rearrangement uses TRBV5-4 and TRBJ1-2; D unclear. This CDR3 region has 18 residues. Germline V CDR1 and CDR2: SGHNT, YYREEE (reference sequence). Trimming took off 2 bases at V and 0 bases at J, with 20 bases between the two ends.

The chain joins TRBV5-4 to TRBJ2-1; 9 bases match TRBD2. CDR1 and CDR2 from the germline V gene are SGHNT and YYREEE (reference sequence). The V segment lost 4 bases and the J segment 7 bases; nucleotides outside the gene matches: 12. The CDR3 is made up of 16 amino acids. CDR3 protein: CASSPTGGGANNEQFF. In DNA form, the CDR3 reads TGTGCCAGCAGCCCGACGGGCGGGGGGGCCAATAATGAGCAGTTCTTC.

V is TRBV19 and J is TRBJ2-5; perhaps TRBD2 as D (6 bases). The CDR3 spans 18 residues. The germline V gene has CDR1 LNHDA and CDR2 SQIVND (reference sequence). The germline V and J ends were trimmed by 4 bases and 4 bases, with 25 bases remaining between them. The CDR3 loop is CASSTGGGGTAALETQYF. The DNA of the CDR3 is TGTGCCAGTAGTACGGGTGGGGGAGGAACTGCGGCCTTAGAGACCCAGTACTTC.

CDR3 DNA sequence: TGTGCCAGCAGCTTGGAGGCAGGGTTCTATGGCTACACCTTC. This translates into CASSLEAGFYGYTF. The rearrangement links TRBV5-8 to TRBJ1-2; TRBD1 is a possible D gene (5 bases). Trimming removed 0 bases at V and 4 bases at J, with 10 bases between. Germline V CDR1 and CDR2: SGHTS, YDEGEE. The CDR3 has 14 residues.

This chain connects TRBV6-2 or TRBV6-3 to TRBJ2-1, with 11 bases aligning to TRBD1. The V and J ends lost 4 bases and 7 bases, in that order; junction bases with no gene match: 9. CDR1 and CDR2 from the germline V gene are MNHEY and SVGEGT. This CDR3 region has 16 residues. CDR3 sequence reads: CASSSWTGGLRNEQFF. CDR3 in DNA: TGTGCCAGCAGTTCGTGGACAGGGGGCTTGAGGAATGAGCAGTTCTTC.

The rearrangement uses TRBV5-4 and TRBJ1-4; 10 positions match TRBD1. CDR3 length: 16 amino acids. V lost 7 bases to trimming and J lost 3 bases; unmatched junction nucleotides: 9. CDR1 is SGHNT, CDR2 YYREEE, per germline (reference sequence). The CDR3 sequence: CASATGGNVANEKLFF. DNA of the CDR3: TGTGCCAGCGCGACAGGGGGCAATGTCGCTAATGAAAAACTGTTTTTT.

This clone came up once. The chain has TRBV9 and TRBJ2-7; D gene unclear. This CDR3 spans 15 amino acids. The V and J ends lost 0 bases and 4 bases respectively, with 14 bases between them. CDR1 is SGDLS, CDR2 YYNGEE, per germline. CDR3 loop: CASSVASETFYEQYF. The CDR3 DNA is TGTGCCAGCAGCGTAGCTTCGGAGACTTTTTACGAGCAGTACTTC.

This clone was seen a few times. The chain is built from TRBV19 and TRBJ1-2, with 7 bases aligning to TRBD1. From germline, CDR1 is LNHDA and CDR2 SQIVND (reference sequence). The CDR3 is 15 residues long. The trim removed 5 bases at V and 3 bases at J, leaving 9 bases unmatched. The CDR3 spells CASSSGQAGDYGYTF. The CDR3 DNA follows: TGTGCCAGTAGTTCCGGACAGGCCGGGGACTATGGCTACACCTTC.

This clone was seen just once. This chain uses TRBV27 with TRBJ2-1; D remains ambiguous. The CDR3 covers 14 residues. The germline gives CDR1 MNHEY, CDR2 SMNVEV (reference sequence). V was clipped by 5 bases and J by 7 bases, with 15 bases between them. The CDR3, as DNA: TGTGCCAGCAGTCCATATAGTCCTGATAATGAGCAGTTCTTC. This translates into CASSPYSPDNEQFF.